Shown below are 20 T cell receptor beta chains from a single sample sequenced in a study of T cell repertoires in cytomegalovirus infection. For these TCRs, the target antigens are not known. TCRdb passed the reads through MiXCR, listing each CDR3 protein once. This table holds 90,000 to 110,000 distinct CDR3 sequences, 25% to 30% found once. Sequenced here: CD8+ T cells from cultured PBMCs, sampled from culture after CMV antigen stimulation. The receptors here all came from a human donor in good health (CMV status not recorded). Some clones in this sample may be carry-over from other donors' samples.

Only a few counts were recorded for this clonotype. The chain carries TRBV2 and TRBJ2-7; maybe TRBD1 (5 bases). Trimming shortened V by 6 bases and J by 3 bases, and 12 bases separated the two germline ends. Germline assignment: CDR1 SNHLY and CDR2 FYNNEI. The CDR3 contains 13 residues. The CDR3 region is CASSPRAFYEQYF. The CDR3 bases are TGTGCCAGCAGCCCCAGGGCGTTCTACGAGCAGTACTTC.

The chain links TRBV12-3 or TRBV12-4 to TRBJ2-7, with D perhaps matching TRBD1 (6 bases). The CDR3 has 14 amino acids. V lost 4 bases to trimming and J lost 2 bases, with 12 bases between them. The CDR3 reads CASSSRDTAYEQYF. CDR3 DNA: TGTGCCAGCAGTTCTAGGGACACCGCCTACGAGCAGTACTTC.

This clonotype was seen repeatedly, ten times or more. In nucleotides, the CDR3 is TGTGCCAGCAGTCCCCGGATTGAGTCCTACGAGCAGTACTTC. Translated: CASSPRIESYEQYF. This chain connects TRBV28 to TRBJ2-7, with D unresolved. The CDR3 contains 14 residues. Between the trimmed V and J ends, which lost 5 bases and 1 base, there was a span of 12 bases. Germline CDR1 is MDHEN and CDR2 is SYDVKM. Full variable domain (remainder filled in from reference TRBV28 and TRBJ2-7): DVKVTQSSRYLVKRTGEKVFLECVQDMDHENMFWYRQDPGLGLRLIYFSYDVKMKEKGDIPEGYSVSREKKERFSLILESASTNQTSMYLCASSPRIESYEQYFGPGTRLTVT.

The V and J genes are TRBV27 and TRBJ1-2; a weak D match, TRBD1 (5 bases). Trimming took 6 bases from V and 9 from J, leaving 17 bases between them. The CDR3 contains 13 residues. CDR1 and CDR2 (germline): MNHEY, SMNVEV (reference sequence). CDR3 sequence (DNA): TGTGCCAGCAGCTCCCGACCCAGGGAGAGCTACACCTTC. Its protein product is CASSSRPRESYTF.

In its sample, this clonotype was seen many times. J is TRBJ2-3 and V is TRBV7-6, with 11 bases identical to TRBD1. V lost 5 bases to trimming and J lost 3 bases; unmatched junction nucleotides: 7. Germline-derived CDR1 and CDR2 are SGHVS and FNYEAQ. The CDR3 runs to 16 residues. CDR3 in DNA: TGTGCCAGCAGCAGGTCCGGGACAGGGGGAACAGATACGCAGTATTTT. Translating gives CASSRSGTGGTDTQYF.

The chain recombines TRBV7-9 with TRBJ1-1; no firm D call. Germline CDR1 SEHNR, CDR2 FQNEAQ (reference sequence). V shed 1 base and J shed 0 bases, with 12 bases lying between them. The CDR3 contains 16 residues. The CDR3 DNA reads as TGTGCCAGCAGCTTAGGGGGTCTCGGCATGAACACTGAAGCTTTCTTT. Translated: CASSLGGLGMNTEAFF. The whole variable domain, remainder taken from reference TRBV7-9 and TRBJ1-1, is DTGVSQNPRHKITKRGQNVTFRCDPISEHNRLYWYRQTLGQGPEFLTYFQNEAQLEKSRLLSDRFSAERPKGSFSTLEIQRTEQGDSAMYLCASSLGGLGMNTEAFFGQGTRLTVV.

This clonotype showed up many times. The CDR3: CASSDQDLWGEQYF. As DNA, the CDR3 is TGTGCCAGCAGCGACCAGGACTTATGGGGCGAGCAGTACTTC. This rearrangement joins TRBV9 to TRBJ2-7, with D perhaps matching TRBD2 (5 bases). The CDR3 totals 14 residues. Germline CDR1 is SGDLS and CDR2 is YYNGEE. The V gene lost 3 bases and the J gene lost 6 bases, with 16 bases spanning the gap.

This sequence joins TRBV6-6 and TRBJ2-1; tentatively, D is TRBD1 or TRBD2 (6 bases each). Trimming shortened V by 0 bases and J by 7 bases, and 28 bases separated the two germline ends. The CDR3 runs 20 residues. Per the germline V gene, CDR1 is MNHNY and CDR2 is SVGAGI (reference sequence). CDR3 sequence: CASSYSSRRGAALPGNEQFF. The CDR3 DNA follows: TGTGCCAGCAGTTACTCGAGTAGGAGGGGGGCCGCCCTGCCGGGGAATGAGCAGTTCTTC.

This clonotype came up once. The gene calls are TRBV7-6 and TRBJ1-5; TRBD1 might be the D (5 bases). The CDR3 has 14 amino acids. Germline CDR1 is SGHVS and CDR2 is FNYEAQ. V lost 1 base and J 3 bases, leaving 7 bases between the germline ends. The CDR3 nucleotides read TGTGCCAGCAGCTTAGGACAGTTCAATCAGCCCCAGCATTTT. It is translated as CASSLGQFNQPQHF. The full variable domain, completed using reference TRBV7-6 and TRBJ1-5, is GAGVSQSPRYKVTKRGQDVALRCDPISGHVSLYWYRQALGQGPEFLTYFNYEAQQDKSGLPNDRFSAERPEGSISTLTIQRTEQRDSAMYRCASSLGQFNQPQHFGDGTRLSIL.

This clonotype showed up many times. The rearrangement links TRBV6-1 to TRBJ1-2, with D possibly matching TRBD1 (5 bases). V was clipped by 0 bases and J by 5 bases, with 10 bases between them. This CDR3 comprises 14 residues. Germline V gene lookup returns CDR1 MNHNS and CDR2 SASEGT. The CDR3 DNA reads TGTGCCAGCAGTGAAGCTGCAACAGGATATGGCTACACCTTC. It is translated as CASSEAATGYGYTF.

The rearrangement joins TRBV5-6 to TRBJ2-1, with 7 bases matching TRBD2. This CDR3 region has 15 residues. The J segment lost 0 bases and the V segment lost 4 bases, leaving 4 bases of the junction unmatched. CDR1 and CDR2 from the germline V gene are SGHDT and YYEEEE. In DNA form, the CDR3 reads TGTGCCAGCAGCGCCGGGACTAACTCCTACAATGAGCAGTTCTTC. Translating gives CASSAGTNSYNEQFF.

The chain carries TRBV6-5 and TRBJ2-7; tentative D call: TRBD2 (6 bases). Germline loops: CDR1 MNHEY, CDR2 SVGAGI. The CDR3 extends over 11 amino acids. V lost 8 bases and J 4 bases, leaving 9 bases between the germline ends. The CDR3 sequence: CASLGGYEQYF. CDR3 nucleotide sequence: TGTGCCAGCTTGGGGGGATACGAGCAGTACTTC.

A few counts support this clonotype. The V call is TRBV5-1, the J call TRBJ2-1; 7 nucleotides agree with TRBD1. Germline V gene sequence: CDR1 SGHRS, CDR2 YFSETQ. V gave up 4 bases and J gave up 4 bases; unmatched junction bases: 5. The CDR3 covers 14 residues. For the CDR3, the DNA is TGCGCCAGCAGCCCCTGGGACAGTTACAATGAGCAGTTCTTC. Translation gives CASSPWDSYNEQFF.

This clonotype was seen many times. The chain carries TRBV15 and TRBJ1-6; unclear D gene. The CDR3 is made up of 13 amino acids. The germline V and J ends were trimmed by 0 bases and 10 bases, with 7 bases remaining between them. In germline, CDR1 is LNHNV, CDR2 YYDKDF (reference sequence). CDR3 residues: CATSRDLGSPLHF. As DNA, the CDR3 is TGTGCCACCAGCAGAGATCTTGGGTCACCCCTCCACTTT.

J is TRBJ2-3 and V is TRBV7-9; TRBD1 agrees at 7 bases. CDR1 is SEHNR, CDR2 FQNEAQ, per germline (reference sequence). The CDR3 covers 15 residues. The junction had 10 bases not matched to a gene; V was cut back by 4 bases and J by 6 bases. DNA of the CDR3: TGTGCCAGCAGCTCGAGGGACAGTGATTGGGATACGCAGTATTTT. It is translated as CASSSRDSDWDTQYF. The full variable domain, its missing parts supplied by reference TRBV7-9 and TRBJ2-3, is DTGVSQNPRHKITKRGQNVTFRCDPISEHNRLYWYRQTLGQGPEFLTYFQNEAQLEKSRLLSDRFSAERPKGSFSTLEIQRTEQGDSAMYLCASSSRDSDWDTQYFGPGTRLTVL.

The J gene is TRBJ1-1, the V gene TRBV12-3 or TRBV12-4; D is uncertain. This CDR3 is built from 13 residues. The germline V and J ends were trimmed by 6 bases and 5 bases, with 13 bases remaining between them. The CDR3 DNA reads TGTGCCAGCAGACCCCCCGAGGGAACTGAAGCTTTCTTT. Amino acid sequence: CASRPPEGTEAFF.

CDR3 bases: TGTGCCAGCAGTTTGCTAGAAATCAACTATGGCTACACCTTC. It is translated as CASSLLEINYGYTF. This chain links TRBV28 with TRBJ1-2; no firm D call. Germline CDR1 is MDHEN and CDR2 is SYDVKM. Deletions cut 3 bases from V and 2 bases from J, with 10 bases between. The CDR3 consists of 14 residues.

This clonotype occurred a few times. The V call is TRBV7-2, the J call TRBJ2-7; either TRBD1 or TRBD2 may fit D (6 bases each). V was trimmed by 5 bases and J by 1 base, leaving 15 bases between them. The CDR3 is 15 amino acids. The germline V gene encodes CDR1 SGHTA and CDR2 FQGNSA. CDR3 sequence: CASSIMGGQSYEQYF. The CDR3 DNA sequence: TGTGCCAGCAGCATAATGGGGGGCCAATCCTACGAGCAGTACTTC.

The chain uses TRBV28 and TRBJ1-1, with no clear D. Trimming stripped 1 base from V and 4 bases from J, with 10 bases between. The CDR3 has 14 amino acids. Per the germline V gene, CDR1 is MDHEN and CDR2 is SYDVKM. The CDR3 reads CASSLFPVPTEAFF. As DNA, the CDR3 is TGTGCCAGCAGTTTATTTCCAGTACCCACTGAAGCTTTCTTT.

The chain uses TRBV11-2 and TRBJ2-3; the match to TRBD2 covers 8 bases. V shed 0 bases and J 1 base; nucleotides not matched to a gene: 12. The length of the CDR3 is 19 residues. Germline loops: CDR1 SGHAT, CDR2 FQNNGV. The CDR3 loop reads CASSLDLGGGPVGTDTQYF. For the CDR3, the DNA is TGTGCCAGCAGCTTAGATCTCGGGGGGGGGCCGGTGGGCACAGATACGCAGTATTTT.